The clone carrying this TCR beta chain occurred once. The junction shows a germline mismatch at one end, possibly a read error. In the authors' workflow: From reference gene primer amplification, estimates of nucleated cell counts were derived. The table came from immunoSEQ multiplex PCR; TCRdb's copy has only in-frame clones and leaves some out. V and J calls and clone size follow that table, whereas D and trimming were derived from the DNA. The data contain roughly 26,000 clones, approximately 70% of them singletons. These data belong to a study of blood T cell repertoires in COVID-19. About the study: Samples of COVID-19 (acute and convalescent) were obtained from the United States, Italy and Spain. The analysed material was cDNA or gDNA that came from T cells, B-cell-depleted T cells, or PBMCs.

The CDR3 sequence is 17 residues long. From germline, CDR1 is MGHDK and CDR2 SYGVNS. This TCR was sampled from a man between 60 and 75 years old with active or convalescent COVID-19. The rearrangement links TRBV25-1 to TRBJ2-5; 11 nucleotides agree with TRBD2. What was sequenced was peripheral blood. The CDR3 here is CASSKYSGGAGQETQYF. The DNA for the CDR3 is TGTGCCAGCAGTAAATATAGCGGGGGGGCGGGACAAGAGACCCAGTACTTC. The entire variable domain, with the rest obtained from reference TRBV25-1 and TRBJ2-5, is as follows: EADIYQTPRYLVIGTGKKITLECSQTMGHDKMYWYQQDPGMELHLIHYSYGVNSTEKGDLSSESTVSRIRTEHFPLTLESARPSHTSQYLCASSKYSGGAGQETQYFGPGTRLLVL.